Below, 3 T cell receptor beta chains from the same sample are listed, as sequenced in a study of vaccination and CD4 T cells after COVID-19. No antigens are known for them. Noted time point: late sampling 161 to 241 days after vaccination in three convalescent patients. Treatment specified: roughly 10-day PBMC culture with coronavirus spike peptide pools or control peptides (ViraFEST assay). Cultured CD4+ T cell DNA underwent sequencing with the Oncomine TCR Beta short-read assay. TCRdb recomputed calls from the PCR reads with MiXCR, one row per CDR3 protein. The profile covers more than 20,000 distinct CDR3 sequences, with 40% to 45% appearing a single time and over 4% taken by the ten largest. The source was CD4+ T cells from blood, cultured in vitro, collected about 7 months after SARS-CoV-2 vaccination. The receptors here all came from a human donor who had recovered from COVID-19.

This clonotype was seen a handful of times. J is TRBJ1-1 and V is TRBV7-2; 8 bases fit TRBD1. Per germline, CDR1 SGHTA and CDR2 FQGNSA. V shed 5 bases, J shed 10 bases, and the junction held 3 bases outside the gene matches. The CDR3 consists of 11 residues. The CDR3 loop reads CASSAGQGAFF. The CDR3 DNA is TGTGCCAGCAGCGCCGGACAGGGAGCTTTCTTT.

This clonotype was observed a handful of times. The chain employs TRBV7-9 and TRBJ1-6; D is ambiguous. The V end was cut by 3 bases, the J end by 9 bases, with 18 bases between. Germline loops: CDR1 SEHNR, CDR2 FQNEAQ (reference sequence). The CDR3 covers 16 residues. The CDR3 DNA follows: TGTGCCAGCAGCTTGGCCCTGACCATTGCGGGTTCACCCCTCCACTTT. It encodes CASSLALTIAGSPLHF.

This clonotype was recorded a few times. The chain uses TRBV28 and TRBJ2-5; 10 bases match TRBD2. Germline V gene sequence: CDR1 MDHEN, CDR2 SYDVKM. This CDR3 comprises 15 residues. With V trimmed by 5 bases and J by 5 bases, 8 bases remained unmatched. CDR3 bases: TGTGCCAGCAGTAAAAGCGGGAGGGCCAGGGAGACCCAGTACTTC. Amino acid sequence: CASSKSGRARETQYF. The complete variable domain, with remaining parts taken from reference TRBV28 and TRBJ2-5, reads DVKVTQSSRYLVKRTGEKVFLECVQDMDHENMFWYRQDPGLGLRLIYFSYDVKMKEKGDIPEGYSVSREKKERFSLILESASTNQTSMYLCASSKSGRARETQYFGPGTRLLVL.